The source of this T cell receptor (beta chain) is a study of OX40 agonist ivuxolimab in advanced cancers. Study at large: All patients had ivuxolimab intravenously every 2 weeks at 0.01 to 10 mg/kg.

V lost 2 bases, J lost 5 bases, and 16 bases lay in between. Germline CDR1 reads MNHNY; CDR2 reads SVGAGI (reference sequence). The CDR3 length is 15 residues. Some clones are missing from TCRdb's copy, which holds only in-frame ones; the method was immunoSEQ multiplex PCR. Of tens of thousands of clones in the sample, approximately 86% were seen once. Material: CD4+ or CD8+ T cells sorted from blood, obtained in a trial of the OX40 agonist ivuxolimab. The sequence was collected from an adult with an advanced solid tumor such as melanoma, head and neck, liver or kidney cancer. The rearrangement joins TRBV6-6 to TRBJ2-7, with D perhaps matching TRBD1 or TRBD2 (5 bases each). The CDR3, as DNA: TGTGCCAGCAGTTACCTTAGCGCCGAAGGGGACGAGCAGTACTTC. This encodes CASSYLSAEGDEQYF.